These 27 T cell receptor beta chains were sequenced from one sample in a study of blood T cell repertoires in COVID-19. Sequencing was performed with immunoSEQ multiplex PCR; in TCRdb, only in-frame clones are kept and a portion is missing. The sample has 280,000 or so clones, approximately 91% seen once. Sequencing was performed on peripheral blood. These TCRs come from a man in his late teens or twenties with active or convalescent COVID-19.

The chain carries TRBV6-5 and TRBJ1-3; D is unclear. V lost 6 bases and J lost 0, with 12 bases in between. CDR1 is MNHEY, CDR2 SVGAGI, per germline. The CDR3 covers 15 residues. CDR3 sequence reads: CASSLDGNSGNTIYF. The CDR3 region has the DNA TGTGCCAGCAGCCTGGACGGGAACTCTGGAAACACCATATATTTT.

This clone was counted a single time. The chain uses TRBV12-5 and TRBJ2-5, with D maybe TRBD1 (6 bases). CDR1 and CDR2 from the germline V gene are LGHNT and FRNRAP. V was cut by 1 base and J by 0 bases, with 12 bases left in between. This CDR3 has 16 residues. CDR3 coding DNA: TGTGCTAGTGGTTTGGCCGCCGGACAGTACCAAGAGACCCAGTACTTC. Protein sequence: CASGLAAGQYQETQYF.

The chain carries TRBV19 and TRBJ1-4; D might be TRBD1 (5 bases). V dropped 2 bases and J dropped 6 bases, with 7 bases sitting between them. This CDR3 region has 13 residues. Germline V gives CDR1 LNHDA, CDR2 SQIVND (reference sequence). CDR3 coding DNA: TGTGCCAGTAGTATAAGACAGTATGAAAAACTGTTTTTT. Its translation is CASSIRQYEKLFF.

The chain links TRBV29-1 to TRBJ2-1, with D perhaps TRBD2 (5 bases). CDR3 length equals 16 residues. Trimming cost V 4 bases and J 0 bases, with 16 bases left between them. The germline V gene encodes CDR1 SQVTM and CDR2 ANQGSEA. CDR3 sequence: CSVGREPRSSYNEQFF. CDR3 sequence (DNA): TGCAGCGTTGGAAGGGAGCCTAGAAGCTCCTACAATGAGCAGTTCTTC.

This sequence joins TRBV29-1 and TRBJ2-3; tentatively, D is TRBD2 (5 bases). This CDR3 region has 16 residues. The V end lost 4 bases, the J end lost 0 bases, and 17 bases lay between the germline ends. Germline assignment: CDR1 SQVTM and CDR2 ANQGSEA. CDR3 in DNA: TGCAGCGTTGTTTTGCGTGGACTTTCTAGCACAGATACGCAGTATTTT. Protein product: CSVVLRGLSSTDTQYF.

The V call is TRBV6-5, the J call TRBJ1-3; no clear D. The CDR3 totals 16 residues. Germline values: CDR1 MNHEY, CDR2 SVGAGI. Deletions cut 0 bases from V and 0 bases from J, with 9 bases between. The CDR3 DNA reads as TGTGCCAGCAGTTACTCGCTGTCCTACTCTGGAAACACCATATATTTT. Translating it yields CASSYSLSYSGNTIYF.

This chain uses TRBV5-1 with TRBJ2-3, with D possibly matching TRBD1 (6 bases). V was pared by 4 bases and J by 4 bases, with 10 bases between. Germline V gives CDR1 SGHRS, CDR2 YFSETQ. This CDR3 has 13 amino acids. The CDR3: CASSPQGPDTQYF. The CDR3 DNA reads as TGCGCCAGCAGCCCACAGGGTCCAGATACGCAGTATTTT.

The chain couples TRBV12-3 or TRBV12-4 to TRBJ1-1; D might be TRBD1 (6 bases). The germline V and J ends were trimmed by 5 bases and 5 bases, with 12 bases remaining between them. The CDR3 loop spans 13 amino acids. CDR3 nucleotides: TGTGCCAGCAGTCAACAGGGTAAGACTGAAGCTTTCTTT. This gives the protein CASSQQGKTEAFF.

This sequence joins TRBV5-4 and TRBJ2-2; 8 bases fit TRBD2. Trimming cost V 4 bases and J 6 bases; bases outside gene matches: 11. The CDR3 spans 16 residues. The germline CDR1 and CDR2 sequences are SGHNT and YYREEE (reference sequence). The DNA for the CDR3 is TGTGCCAGCAGCCCACTTCCGGGGGGGAAGTCCGGGGAGCTGTTTTTT. This translates into CASSPLPGGKSGELFF.

V and J are TRBV6-2 or TRBV6-3 and TRBJ2-1; 7 nucleotides line up with TRBD2. The CDR3 consists of 17 residues. V was pared by 2 bases and J by 4 bases, with 11 bases of the junction left unmatched. CDR1 and CDR2 from the germline V gene are MNHEY and SVGEGT. The CDR3 spells CASSYPLASGRYNEQFF. The CDR3 DNA reads TGTGCCAGCAGTTACCCCCTCGCTAGCGGTCGGTACAATGAGCAGTTCTTC.

The chain has TRBV7-6 and TRBJ1-2; tentative D call: TRBD1 (6 bases). Germline values: CDR1 SGHVS, CDR2 FNYEAQ. The V and J ends lost 3 bases and 5 bases respectively, with 28 bases between them. The CDR3 runs to 19 residues. The CDR3 nucleotides are TGTGCCAGCAGCTTCACCCCCCTTAGGGGGGGAAAAAAGGGTTATGGCTACACCTTC. This translates into CASSFTPLRGGKKGYGYTF.

Only a few counts were recorded for this clone. This chain uses TRBV7-3 with TRBJ1-5, with D unresolved. The CDR3 is made up of 13 amino acids. V was pared by 5 bases and J by 3 bases, with 8 bases between. Germline V gene sequence: CDR1 SGHTA, CDR2 FQGTGA. Written as DNA, the CDR3 is TGTGCCAGCAGCACAGAGTACAATCAGCCCCAGCATTTT. This encodes CASSTEYNQPQHF.

The gene calls are TRBV10-3 and TRBJ2-4; 7 bases match TRBD2. The CDR3 runs 16 residues. Germline V lookup: CDR1 ENHRY, CDR2 SYGVKD. J lost 1 base, V lost 11 bases, and 14 bases had no gene match. Written as DNA, the CDR3 is TGTGCCTCCACGGTTTGGGGGGGGGAGGCCAAAAACATTCAGTACTTC. Its translation: CASTVWGGEAKNIQYF.

The chain joins TRBV5-1 to TRBJ2-1; D is possibly TRBD1 (6 bases). The length of the CDR3 is 16 residues. CDR1 and CDR2 (germline): SGHRS, YFSETQ. V lost 4 bases to trimming and J lost 2 bases, with 16 bases between them. This CDR3 reads CASSETGTYTYNEQFF. The CDR3 DNA sequence: TGCGCCAGCAGCGAAACCGGGACATATACCTACAATGAGCAGTTCTTC.

The CDR3: CASSPGLAGTTDTQYF. The CDR3, as DNA: TGTGCCAGCTCACCGGGACTAGCGGGGACCACAGATACGCAGTATTTT. The rearrangement joins TRBV18 to TRBJ2-3; the match to TRBD2 covers 13 bases. This CDR3 comprises 16 residues. CDR1 is KGHSH and CDR2 is LQKENI in the germline V gene. V lost 3 bases, J lost 2 bases, and 2 bases stayed unmatched.

The chain carries TRBV25-1 and TRBJ2-3, with TRBD1 identical over 7 bases. The germline V gene has CDR1 MGHDK and CDR2 SYGVNS. The junction had 3 bases not matched to a gene; V was cut back by 4 bases and J by 5 bases. The CDR3 has 13 amino acids. CDR3 loop: CASSARDRDTQYF. CDR3 DNA sequence: TGTGCCAGCAGTGCACGGGACAGAGATACGCAGTATTTT.

The rearrangement joins TRBV5-6 to TRBJ2-7, with a weak D call TRBD1 (6 bases). This CDR3 spans 14 amino acids. Germline lookup yields CDR1 SGHDT and CDR2 YYEEEE. The V gene lost 2 bases and the J gene lost 6 bases, with 15 bases spanning the gap. CDR3 sequence: CASSLGSQGREQYF. DNA of the CDR3: TGTGCCAGCAGCTTAGGTTCGCAGGGGCGCGAGCAGTACTTC.

As concerns this clone: The limits of the CDR3 on the DNA are not certain, so only TCRdb's listed CDR3 is given. This chain joins TRBV12-5 and TRBJ2-7; TRBD1, the D gene given by the table, was not confirmed from the DNA. The CDR3 has 16 amino acids, counting both end residues. CDR1 and CDR2 from the germline V gene are LGHNT and FRNRAP. CDR3 amino acids: CASGFLAGGLPYEQYF.

The J gene is TRBJ1-2, the V gene TRBV10-1; D call uncertain. The CDR3 sequence is 15 residues long. Germline values: CDR1 WNHNN, CDR2 SYGVQD (reference sequence). V lost 4 bases and J lost 0, with 12 bases in between. The CDR3 region has the DNA TGCGCCAGCAGTGGGGGAGTCAGAGCTAACTATGGCTACACCTTC. Translation gives CASSGGVRANYGYTF.

The chain links TRBV3-1 (or the pseudogene TRBV3-2) to TRBJ2-1, with D possibly TRBD1 on 5 matching bases. CDR1 is LGHDT and CDR2 is YNNKEL in the germline V gene (reference sequence). CDR3 size: 12 residues. V lost 7 bases and J lost 8, with 12 bases in between. The CDR3, as DNA: TGTGCCAGCACGGATAGGGGTGATGAGCAGTTCTTC. Its protein is CASTDRGDEQFF.

Here the CDR3 reads CASSHLSGTQYF. Here the CDR3 DNA reads TGTGCCAGCAGCCACCTTAGCGGTACGCAGTATTTT. V is TRBV3-1 (or the pseudogene TRBV3-2) and J is TRBJ2-3, with D possibly matching TRBD2 (6 bases). Trimming left V 3 bases short and J 8 bases short, with 9 bases between. CDR3 length equals 12 residues. Germline-derived CDR1 and CDR2 are LGHDT and YNNKEL (reference sequence).

This rearrangement joins TRBV7-9 to TRBJ1-4; D ambiguous. The V and J ends lost 5 bases and 8 bases respectively, with 9 bases between them. The CDR3 totals 12 residues. Germline V CDR1 and CDR2: SEHNR, FQNEAQ (reference sequence). The CDR3 region is CASSDSLEKLFF. DNA of the CDR3: TGTGCCAGCAGCGACTCCCTGGAAAAACTGTTTTTT.

The chain is built from TRBV7-9 and TRBJ1-1; 7 nucleotides line up with TRBD1. Trimming cost V 5 bases and J 1 base; bases outside gene matches: 10. Germline lookup yields CDR1 SEHNR and CDR2 FQNEAQ (reference sequence). The CDR3 covers 16 residues. The CDR3 coding sequence is TGTGCCAGCAGCCATCCCCCGACAGGGCCGAACACTGAAGCTTTCTTT. Its translation is CASSHPPTGPNTEAFF. Full variable domain (remainder filled in from reference TRBV7-9 and TRBJ1-1): DTGVSQNPRHKITKRGQNVTFRCDPISEHNRLYWYRQTLGQGPEFLTYFQNEAQLEKSRLLSDRFSAERPKGSFSTLEIQRTEQGDSAMYLCASSHPPTGPNTEAFFGQGTRLTVV.

The chain carries TRBV13 and TRBJ2-7, with D possibly matching TRBD2 (7 bases). The germline V gene has CDR1 PRHDT and CDR2 FYEKMQ (reference sequence). V lost 5 bases to trimming and J lost 2 bases, with 25 bases between them. The CDR3 is 18 amino acids. CDR3 region: CASSLRGGSSGSTYEQYF. CDR3 sequence (DNA): TGTGCCAGCAGCCTTAGAGGGGGGTCTAGCGGCTCTACCTACGAGCAGTACTTC. Full variable domain (rest looked up from reference TRBV13 and TRBJ2-7): AAGVIQSPRHLIKEKRETATLKCYPIPRHDTVYWYQQGPGQDPQFLISFYEKMQSDKGSIPDRFSAQQFSDYHSELNMSSLELGDSALYFCASSLRGGSSGSTYEQYFGPGTRLTVT.

This sequence joins TRBV5-1 and TRBJ1-1; no firm D call. V lost 9 bases and J 0 bases, leaving 12 bases between the germline ends. The length of the CDR3 is 13 residues. Germline loops: CDR1 SGHRS, CDR2 YFSETQ. The DNA for the CDR3 is TGCGCCACCTCAACCGAGATGAACACTGAAGCTTTCTTT. Residues: CATSTEMNTEAFF.

The chain combines TRBV27 with TRBJ1-6, with TRBD1 matching over 8 bases. V lost 6 bases and J lost 9; bases outside the gene matches: 10. Germline values: CDR1 MNHEY, CDR2 SMNVEV (reference sequence). The CDR3 has 15 residues. The DNA for the CDR3 is TGTGCCAGCAGCCCCACCCACAGGGGGTCTTCACCCCTCCACTTT. Translation: CASSPTHRGSSPLHF.

V and J are TRBV10-2 and TRBJ2-1, with 9 bases identical to TRBD2. The germline CDR1 and CDR2 sequences are WSHSY and SAAADI. With 10 bases clipped from V and 5 bases from J, the junction kept 6 bases outside the gene matches. The CDR3 loop spans 13 amino acids. Written as DNA, the CDR3 is TGCGCCACCCGACTAGCGGAGGACAATGAGCAGTTCTTC. Amino acids: CATRLAEDNEQFF.